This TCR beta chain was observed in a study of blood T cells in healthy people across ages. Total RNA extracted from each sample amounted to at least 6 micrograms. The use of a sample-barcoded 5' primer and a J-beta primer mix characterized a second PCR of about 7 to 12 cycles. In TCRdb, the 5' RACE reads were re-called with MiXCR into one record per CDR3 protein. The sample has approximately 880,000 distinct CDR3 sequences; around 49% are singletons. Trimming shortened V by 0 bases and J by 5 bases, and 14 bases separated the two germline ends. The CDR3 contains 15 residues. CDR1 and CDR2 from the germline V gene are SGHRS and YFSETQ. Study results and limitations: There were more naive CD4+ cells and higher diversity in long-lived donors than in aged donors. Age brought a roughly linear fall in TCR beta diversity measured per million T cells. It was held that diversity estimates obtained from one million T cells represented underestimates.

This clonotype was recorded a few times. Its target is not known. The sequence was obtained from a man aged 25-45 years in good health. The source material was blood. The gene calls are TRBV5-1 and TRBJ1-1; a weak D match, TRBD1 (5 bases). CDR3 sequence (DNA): TGCGCCAGCAGCTTGGAAGTTGGGGGTTCAACTGAAGCTTTCTTT. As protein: CASSLEVGGSTEAFF.